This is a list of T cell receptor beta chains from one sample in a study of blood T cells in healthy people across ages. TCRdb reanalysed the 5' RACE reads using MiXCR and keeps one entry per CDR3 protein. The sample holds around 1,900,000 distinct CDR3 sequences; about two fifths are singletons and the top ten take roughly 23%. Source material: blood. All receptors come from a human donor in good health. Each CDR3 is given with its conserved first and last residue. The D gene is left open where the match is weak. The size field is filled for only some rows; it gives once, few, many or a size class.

cdr3_aa: CAISEGLAGGPYEQYF
cdr3_nt: TGTGCCATCAGTGAAGGACTAGCGGGGGGTCCCTACGAGCAGTACTTC
j_call: TRBJ2-7
v_call: TRBV10-3
clone_size: once
d_call: TRBD2

cdr3_aa: CASGPQGDLLAEAFF
cdr3_nt: TGTGCCAGCGGACCACAGGGGGACCTCCTGGCTGAAGCTTTCTTT
j_call: TRBJ1-1
v_call: TRBV6-2/TRBV6-3
clone_size: .
d_call: TRBD1

cdr3_aa: CASSPRKGLAGYNEQFF
cdr3_nt: TGCGCCAGCAGCCCGAGGAAGGGACTAGCGGGGTACAATGAGCAGTTCTTC
j_call: TRBJ2-1
v_call: TRBV5-1
clone_size: .
d_call: TRBD2

cdr3_aa: CASSHRLALQETQYF
cdr3_nt: TGCGCCAGCAGCCACCGACTAGCCCTACAAGAGACCCAGTACTTC
j_call: TRBJ2-5
v_call: TRBV4-3
clone_size: .
d_call: TRBD2

cdr3_aa: CASSYPDRPSNQPQHF
cdr3_nt: TGTGCCAGCAGTTACCCTGACAGACCTAGCAATCAGCCCCAGCATTTT
j_call: TRBJ1-5
v_call: TRBV6-2/TRBV6-3
clone_size: .
d_call: .

cdr3_aa: CASSYSDAGQAYEQYF
cdr3_nt: TGTGCCAGCAGTTATTCCGACGCTGGGCAAGCGTACGAGCAGTACTTC
j_call: TRBJ2-7
v_call: TRBV6-5
clone_size: few
d_call: .

cdr3_aa: CASSHTYRDSYEQYF
cdr3_nt: TGCGCCAGCAGCCACACCTACCGGGACAGCTACGAGCAGTACTTC
j_call: TRBJ2-7
v_call: TRBV4-3
clone_size: .
d_call: TRBD1

cdr3_aa: CASSPGSGVSTEAFF
cdr3_nt: TGTGCCAGCAGCCCTGGGTCGGGGGTGAGCACTGAAGCTTTCTTT
j_call: TRBJ1-1
v_call: TRBV7-9
clone_size: .
d_call: .

cdr3_aa: CASQTGDFIDYGYTF
cdr3_nt: TGTGCCAGCCAGACAGGGGACTTCATCGACTATGGCTACACCTTC
j_call: TRBJ1-2
v_call: TRBV6-1
clone_size: .
d_call: TRBD1

cdr3_aa: CSVEEGLSYGYTF
cdr3_nt: TGCAGCGTTGAGGAGGGGCTTAGCTATGGCTACACCTTC
j_call: TRBJ1-2
v_call: TRBV29-1
clone_size: many
d_call: .

cdr3_aa: CASRIGLSSYEQYF
cdr3_nt: TGTGCCAGCCGGATTGGACTTTCCTCCTACGAGCAGTACTTC
j_call: TRBJ2-7
v_call: TRBV6-2/TRBV6-3
clone_size: few
d_call: .

cdr3_aa: CASSLDPSSPPDTQYF
cdr3_nt: TGCGCCAGCAGCTTGGACCCCTCCTCCCCCCCGGATACGCAGTATTTT
j_call: TRBJ2-3
v_call: TRBV5-1
clone_size: .
d_call: .

cdr3_aa: CASSHGTAETQYF
cdr3_nt: TGTGCCAGCAGTCACGGGACTGCAGAGACCCAGTACTTC
j_call: TRBJ2-5
v_call: TRBV12-3/TRBV12-4
clone_size: few
d_call: .

cdr3_aa: CASSEYTSTDTQYF
cdr3_nt: TGTGCCAGCAGTGAATACACCTCCACAGATACGCAGTATTTT
j_call: TRBJ2-3
v_call: TRBV2
clone_size: .
d_call: .

cdr3_aa: CSASWRGPYEQYF
cdr3_nt: TGCAGTGCTAGTTGGCGGGGGCCCTACGAGCAGTACTTC
j_call: TRBJ2-7
v_call: TRBV20-1
clone_size: .
d_call: .

cdr3_aa: CASSLISGATEAFF
cdr3_nt: TGTGCCAGCAGCTTAATATCTGGGGCCACTGAAGCTTTCTTT
j_call: TRBJ1-1
v_call: TRBV7-3
clone_size: .
d_call: .

cdr3_aa: CASSLALVGGYTF
cdr3_nt: TGTGCCAGCAGCTTAGCGCTGGTGGGAGGCTACACCTTC
j_call: TRBJ1-2
v_call: TRBV7-2
clone_size: few
d_call: .

cdr3_aa: CASRVYGGPNTGELFF
cdr3_nt: TGTGCCAGCAGAGTATATGGGGGACCAAACACCGGGGAGCTGTTTTTT
j_call: TRBJ2-2
v_call: TRBV7-3
clone_size: .
d_call: .

cdr3_aa: CASSLEVRVKNIQYF
cdr3_nt: TGTGCCAGCAGCTTGGAGGTCCGAGTCAAAAACATTCAGTACTTC
j_call: TRBJ2-4
v_call: TRBV5-5
clone_size: .
d_call: .

cdr3_aa: CASSFQRGVKEQYF
cdr3_nt: TGTGCCAGCAGCTTTCAGAGGGGAGTTAAAGAGCAGTACTTC
j_call: TRBJ2-4
v_call: TRBV11-2
clone_size: .
d_call: .

cdr3_aa: CASSLSAINYGYTF
cdr3_nt: TGTGCCAGCAGTTTATCCGCGATTAACTATGGCTACACCTTC
j_call: TRBJ1-2
v_call: TRBV27
clone_size: few
d_call: .

cdr3_aa: CASSNPSYEQYF
cdr3_nt: TGTGCCAGCAGTAACCCATCCTACGAGCAGTACTTC
j_call: TRBJ2-7
v_call: TRBV12-3/TRBV12-4
clone_size: many
d_call: .

cdr3_aa: CASSLPLHRDRGRLRGYTF
cdr3_nt: TGTGCCAGCAGCTTACCACTCCACCGCGACAGGGGGCGTCTTCGAGGCTACACCTTC
j_call: TRBJ1-2
v_call: TRBV7-2
clone_size: .
d_call: TRBD1

cdr3_aa: CASRPLGLNYGYTF
cdr3_nt: TGCGCCAGCCGGCCACTCGGACTCAACTATGGCTACACCTTC
j_call: TRBJ1-2
v_call: TRBV5-1
clone_size: few
d_call: .

cdr3_aa: CASSLALSQTFYGYTF
cdr3_nt: TGTGCCAGCAGCTTAGCGCTGAGTCAGACTTTTTATGGCTACACCTTC
j_call: TRBJ1-2
v_call: TRBV7-2
clone_size: .
d_call: .

cdr3_aa: CASSQEFRQGETQYF
cdr3_nt: TGCGCCAGCAGCCAAGAGTTCCGGCAGGGGGAGACCCAGTACTTC
j_call: TRBJ2-5
v_call: TRBV4-1
clone_size: few
d_call: .

cdr3_aa: CASSFGGSRYTF
cdr3_nt: TGTGCCAGCAGCTTTGGAGGTTCTCGCTACACCTTC
j_call: TRBJ1-2
v_call: TRBV11-2
clone_size: .
d_call: .

cdr3_aa: CASCYPGGSDPTSTDTQYF
cdr3_nt: TGTGCCAGCTGCTACCCGGGGGGGTCCGATCCGACTAGCACAGATACGCAGTATTTT
j_call: TRBJ2-3
v_call: TRBV7-9
clone_size: .
d_call: TRBD2

cdr3_aa: CAISGTGTEETQYF
cdr3_nt: TGTGCCATCAGTGGGACAGGGACGGAGGAGACCCAGTACTTC
j_call: TRBJ2-5
v_call: TRBV10-3
clone_size: .
d_call: TRBD1

cdr3_aa: CASSIGSSGGFYNEQFF
cdr3_nt: TGTGCCAGTAGTATCGGTTCCAGCGGGGGGTTCTACAATGAGCAGTTCTTC
j_call: TRBJ2-1
v_call: TRBV19
clone_size: .
d_call: TRBD2

cdr3_aa: CASSSATGSNYGYTF
cdr3_nt: TGTGCCAGCAGTTCCGCGACAGGGAGCAACTATGGCTACACCTTC
j_call: TRBJ1-2
v_call: TRBV6-2/TRBV6-3
clone_size: few
d_call: TRBD1

cdr3_aa: CASSSPVSGVWFF
cdr3_nt: TGTGCCAGCAGCTCGCCCGTTAGCGGGGTGTGGTTCTTC
j_call: TRBJ2-1
v_call: TRBV7-6
clone_size: few
d_call: TRBD2

cdr3_aa: CASSSLGGLVETQYF
cdr3_nt: TGTGCCAGCAGCTCCCTAGGGGGATTAGTGGAGACCCAGTACTTC
j_call: TRBJ2-5
v_call: TRBV7-8
clone_size: .
d_call: .

cdr3_aa: CASRNWLGQDQPQHF
cdr3_nt: TGTGCCAGCAGAAATTGGTTGGGACAGGATCAGCCCCAGCATTTT
j_call: TRBJ1-5
v_call: TRBV28
clone_size: .
d_call: TRBD1

cdr3_aa: CASSESMGRVDGYTF
cdr3_nt: TGTGCCAGCAGCGAATCCATGGGCAGGGTGGACGGCTACACCTTC
j_call: TRBJ1-2
v_call: TRBV9
clone_size: .
d_call: .

cdr3_aa: CATSPDMQAIFGQYF
cdr3_nt: TGTGCCACCAGCCCCGACATGCAGGCAATCTTCGGGCAGTACTTC
j_call: TRBJ2-5
v_call: TRBV15
clone_size: few
d_call: .

cdr3_aa: CASSFAPGTGMSPLHF
cdr3_nt: TGTGCCAGCAGCTTCGCGCCCGGGACAGGGATGTCGCCCCTCCACTTT
j_call: TRBJ1-6
v_call: TRBV7-8
clone_size: .
d_call: TRBD1

cdr3_aa: CASSYVRGTDTQYF
cdr3_nt: TGTGCCAGCAGTTACGTCAGGGGTACAGATACGCAGTATTTT
j_call: TRBJ2-3
v_call: TRBV6-5
clone_size: .
d_call: .

cdr3_aa: CSALSGGQGEQFF
cdr3_nt: TGCAGCGCCCTGTCCGGGGGGCAGGGTGAGCAGTTCTTC
j_call: TRBJ2-1
v_call: TRBV29-1
clone_size: few
d_call: .

cdr3_aa: CASADTQETQYF
cdr3_nt: TGTGCCAGCGCGGATACTCAAGAGACCCAGTACTTC
j_call: TRBJ2-5
v_call: TRBV2
clone_size: once
d_call: .

cdr3_aa: CSAIIPSTDTQYF
cdr3_nt: TGCAGTGCTATTATTCCTAGCACAGATACGCAGTATTTT
j_call: TRBJ2-3
v_call: TRBV20-1
clone_size: .
d_call: .

cdr3_aa: CSVTSSLSYNEQFF
cdr3_nt: TGCAGCGTTACCTCCTCCCTGAGCTACAATGAGCAGTTCTTC
j_call: TRBJ2-1
v_call: TRBV29-1
clone_size: .
d_call: .

cdr3_aa: CARSLATAGGDEQFF
cdr3_nt: TGTGCCCGCAGCTTAGCGACAGCGGGGGGCGACGAGCAGTTCTTC
j_call: TRBJ2-1
v_call: TRBV7-2
clone_size: .
d_call: TRBD2

cdr3_aa: CASSEDRGVYFEQFF
cdr3_nt: TGTGCCAGCAGTGAGGACAGGGGCGTCTATTTTGAGCAGTTCTTC
j_call: TRBJ2-1
v_call: TRBV27
clone_size: once
d_call: TRBD1

cdr3_aa: CASSLFRVGNQPQHF
cdr3_nt: TGTGCCAGCAGTTTATTCCGAGTGGGCAATCAGCCCCAGCATTTT
j_call: TRBJ1-5
v_call: TRBV12-3/TRBV12-4
clone_size: .
d_call: .

cdr3_aa: CASSLPSDGNSQFF
cdr3_nt: TGCGCCAGCAGCTTGCCCTCCGACGGTAACTCGCAGTTCTTC
j_call: TRBJ2-1
v_call: TRBV5-1
clone_size: .
d_call: .

cdr3_aa: CASSSRQGVGGDTQYF
cdr3_nt: TGTGCCAGCAGTTCCAGACAGGGCGTTGGTGGGGATACGCAGTATTTT
j_call: TRBJ2-3
v_call: TRBV27
clone_size: .
d_call: TRBD1

cdr3_aa: CASSEFGQGYYEQYF
cdr3_nt: TGTGCCAGCAGTGAGTTTGGACAGGGTTACTACGAGCAGTACTTC
j_call: TRBJ2-7
v_call: TRBV2
clone_size: .
d_call: TRBD1

cdr3_aa: CASSVGQSTNEKLFF
cdr3_nt: TGTGCCAGCAGCGTAGGACAGTCAACTAATGAAAAACTGTTTTTT
j_call: TRBJ1-4
v_call: TRBV9
clone_size: few
d_call: .

cdr3_aa: CASSVGAGLSSYEQYF
cdr3_nt: TGTGCCAGCAGCGTAGGGGCCGGACTCAGCTCCTACGAGCAGTACTTC
j_call: TRBJ2-7
v_call: TRBV9
clone_size: .
d_call: .

cdr3_aa: CASSKNPGLPNEKLFF
cdr3_nt: TGCGCCAGCAGCAAAAATCCGGGACTGCCGAATGAAAAACTGTTTTTT
j_call: TRBJ1-4
v_call: TRBV4-3
clone_size: .
d_call: .

cdr3_aa: CSARGTGFATNEKLFF
cdr3_nt: TGCAGTGCTAGAGGGACAGGATTCGCAACTAATGAAAAACTGTTTTTT
j_call: TRBJ1-4
v_call: TRBV20-1
clone_size: .
d_call: TRBD1

cdr3_aa: CAISEGAFSGTPYEQYF
cdr3_nt: TGTGCCATCAGTGAGGGAGCCTTCTCCGGGACTCCCTACGAGCAGTACTTC
j_call: TRBJ2-7
v_call: TRBV10-3
clone_size: .
d_call: .

cdr3_aa: CSAREGTGYEQYF
cdr3_nt: TGCAGTGCGAGAGAGGGGACAGGATACGAGCAGTACTTC
j_call: TRBJ2-7
v_call: TRBV20-1
clone_size: .
d_call: TRBD1

cdr3_aa: CAEDRNEKLFF
cdr3_nt: TGTGCCGAGGACCGCAATGAAAAACTGTTTTTT
j_call: TRBJ1-4
v_call: TRBV7-9
clone_size: .
d_call: .

cdr3_aa: CSTGTVISYEQYF
cdr3_nt: TGCAGTACCGGGACAGTCATCTCCTACGAGCAGTACTTC
j_call: TRBJ2-7
v_call: TRBV20-1
clone_size: .
d_call: TRBD1

cdr3_aa: CASSPRTGSNEQFF
cdr3_nt: TGCGCCAGCAGCCCGCGGACGGGGAGCAATGAGCAGTTCTTC
j_call: TRBJ2-1
v_call: TRBV4-3
clone_size: .
d_call: .

cdr3_aa: CASSHQGRGSTDTQYF
cdr3_nt: TGCGCCAGCAGCCACCAAGGGCGGGGGAGCACAGATACGCAGTATTTT
j_call: TRBJ2-3
v_call: TRBV4-1
clone_size: few
d_call: TRBD2

cdr3_aa: CASSQRSGGAADTQYF
cdr3_nt: TGTGCCAGCAGCCAGCGTAGCGGGGGGGCCGCAGATACGCAGTATTTT
j_call: TRBJ2-3
v_call: TRBV4-2
clone_size: .
d_call: TRBD2

cdr3_aa: CASSQAKQAKDYEQYF
cdr3_nt: TGCGCCAGCAGCCAAGCCAAGCAGGCCAAGGACTACGAGCAGTACTTC
j_call: TRBJ2-7
v_call: TRBV4-1
clone_size: .
d_call: .